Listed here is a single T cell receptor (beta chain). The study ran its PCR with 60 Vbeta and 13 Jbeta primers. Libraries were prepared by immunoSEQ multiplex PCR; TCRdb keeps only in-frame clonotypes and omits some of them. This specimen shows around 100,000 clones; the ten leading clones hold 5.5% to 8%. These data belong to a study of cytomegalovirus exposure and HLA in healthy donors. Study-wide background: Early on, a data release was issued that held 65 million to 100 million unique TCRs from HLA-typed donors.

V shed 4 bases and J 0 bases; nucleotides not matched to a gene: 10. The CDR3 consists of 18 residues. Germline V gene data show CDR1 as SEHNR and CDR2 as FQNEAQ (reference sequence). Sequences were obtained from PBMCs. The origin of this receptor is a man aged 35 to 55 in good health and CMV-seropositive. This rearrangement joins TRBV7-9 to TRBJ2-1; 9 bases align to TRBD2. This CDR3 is CASSSLGSGGSSYNEQFF. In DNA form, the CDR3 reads TGTGCCAGCAGCTCCCTAGGTAGCGGGGGTAGCTCCTACAATGAGCAGTTCTTC.